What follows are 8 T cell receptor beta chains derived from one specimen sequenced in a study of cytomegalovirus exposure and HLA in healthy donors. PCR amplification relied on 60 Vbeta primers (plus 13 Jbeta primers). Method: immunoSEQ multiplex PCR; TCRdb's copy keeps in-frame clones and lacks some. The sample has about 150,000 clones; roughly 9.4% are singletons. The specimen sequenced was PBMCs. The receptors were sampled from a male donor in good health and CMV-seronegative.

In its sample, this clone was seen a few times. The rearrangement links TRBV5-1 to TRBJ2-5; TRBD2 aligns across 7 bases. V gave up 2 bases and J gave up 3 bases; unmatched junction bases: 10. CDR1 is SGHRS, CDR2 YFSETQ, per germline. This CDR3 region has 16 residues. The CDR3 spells CASSLQPGGTEETQYF. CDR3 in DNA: TGCGCCAGCAGCTTACAACCGGGGGGAACGGAAGAGACCCAGTACTTC.

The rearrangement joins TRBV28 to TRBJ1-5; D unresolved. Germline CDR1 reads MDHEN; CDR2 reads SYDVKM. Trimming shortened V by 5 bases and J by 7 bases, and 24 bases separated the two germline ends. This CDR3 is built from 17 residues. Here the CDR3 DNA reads TGTGCCAGCAGTCCCCTGTCCGAGGTCATACACACGCAGCCCCAGCATTTT. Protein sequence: CASSPLSEVIHTQPQHF.

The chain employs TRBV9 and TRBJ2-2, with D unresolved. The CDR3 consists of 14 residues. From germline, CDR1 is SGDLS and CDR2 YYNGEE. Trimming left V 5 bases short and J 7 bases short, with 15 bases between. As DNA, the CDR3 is TGTGCCAGCAGAAACCGACCGGGTTTCGGGGAGCTGTTTTTT. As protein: CASRNRPGFGELFF.

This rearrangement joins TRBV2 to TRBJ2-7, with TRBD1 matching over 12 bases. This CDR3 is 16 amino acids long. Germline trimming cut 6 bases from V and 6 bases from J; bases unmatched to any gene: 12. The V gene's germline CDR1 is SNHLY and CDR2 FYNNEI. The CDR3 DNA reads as TGTGCCAGCAGGCGTACTTCCGGGACAGGGGGCGGCGAGCAGTACTTC. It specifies CASRRTSGTGGGEQYF.

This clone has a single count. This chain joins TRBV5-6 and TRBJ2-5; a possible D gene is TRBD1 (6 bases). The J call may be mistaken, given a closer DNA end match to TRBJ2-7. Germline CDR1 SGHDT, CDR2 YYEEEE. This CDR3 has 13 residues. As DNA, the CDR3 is TGTGCCAGCGGACACAGGGTAACCTACGAGCAGTACTTC. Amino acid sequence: CASGHRVTYEQYF.

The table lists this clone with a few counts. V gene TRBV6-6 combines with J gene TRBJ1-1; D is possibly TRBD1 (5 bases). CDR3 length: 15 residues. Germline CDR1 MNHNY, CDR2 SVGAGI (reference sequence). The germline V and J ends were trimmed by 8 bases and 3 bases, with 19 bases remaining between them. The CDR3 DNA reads TGTGCCAGCCGCGTGGGGCATGGAGGGGACACTGAAGCTTTCTTT. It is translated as CASRVGHGGDTEAFF.

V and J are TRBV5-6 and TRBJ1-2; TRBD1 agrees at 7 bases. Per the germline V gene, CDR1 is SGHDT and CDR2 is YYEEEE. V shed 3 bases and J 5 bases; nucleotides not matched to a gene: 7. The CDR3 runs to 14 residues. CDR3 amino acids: CASSSWDSAYGYTF. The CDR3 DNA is TGTGCCAGCAGCTCGTGGGACAGCGCTTATGGCTACACCTTC.

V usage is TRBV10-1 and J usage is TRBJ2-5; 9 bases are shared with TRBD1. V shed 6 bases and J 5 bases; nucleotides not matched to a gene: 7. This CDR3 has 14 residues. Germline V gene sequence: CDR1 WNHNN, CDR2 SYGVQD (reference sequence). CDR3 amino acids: CASRNRGHPETQYF. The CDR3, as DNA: TGCGCCAGCAGAAACAGGGGGCATCCGGAGACCCAGTACTTC.